What follows are 27 T cell receptor beta chains derived from one specimen sequenced in a study of shared clonotypes between healthy human individuals. Assay: immunoSEQ multiplex PCR; the TCRdb copy retains only in-frame clones and omits some. The table lists 2 million to 2.5 million clones, roughly 93% of them singletons. Source material: naive CD4+ T cells from PBMCs. The sample's subset: CD45RA+ positively selected. These receptors all come from a man between 18 and 35 years old in good health. Some clones in this sample may be carry-over from other donors' samples.

The chain couples TRBV19 to TRBJ2-7; 14 bases map to TRBD2. V gave up 4 bases and J gave up 6 bases; unmatched junction bases: 5. This CDR3 spans 15 amino acids. Germline V lookup: CDR1 LNHDA, CDR2 SQIVND (reference sequence). The CDR3, as DNA: TGTGCCAGTAGTACGGGACTAGCGGGAGTTGGCGAGCAGTACTTC. This translates into CASSTGLAGVGEQYF.

The rearrangement links TRBV6-1 to TRBJ2-1; 11 nucleotides line up with TRBD1. Germline-derived CDR1 and CDR2 are MNHNS and SASEGT. The V segment lost 8 bases and the J segment 8 bases; nucleotides outside the gene matches: 11. The CDR3 contains 15 residues. CDR3 in DNA: TGTGCCAGCTCTCGCCGAGGACAGGGGGCTGATGAGCAGTTCTTC. Translation: CASSRRGQGADEQFF.

With regard to this clone: The sample has other DNA sequences that encode this CDR3 too. Here the CDR3 reads CASSFTGGEQYF. Written as DNA, the CDR3 is TGCGCCAGCAGCTTCACGGGAGGCGAGCAGTACTTC. This sequence joins TRBV5-1 and TRBJ2-7, with 7 bases fitting TRBD2. The CDR3 runs 12 residues. Germline lookup yields CDR1 SGHRS and CDR2 YFSETQ. Trimming cost V 2 bases and J 6 bases; bases outside gene matches: 2.

The chain has TRBV5-1 and TRBJ1-2; D is unclear. V lost 3 bases to trimming and J lost 4 bases, with 16 bases between them. Germline assignment: CDR1 SGHRS and CDR2 YFSETQ. CDR3 length: 15 residues. The CDR3 DNA follows: TGCGCCAGCAGCTCCACGGGAAGCTTAGCCTATGGCTACACCTTC. Its translation is CASSSTGSLAYGYTF.

CDR3 residues: CASSPLAGSDPLGGTDTQYF. CDR3 nucleotides: TGTGCCAGCAGTCCTCTAGCGGGCTCAGACCCATTAGGGGGCACAGATACGCAGTATTTT. The chain uses TRBV28 and TRBJ2-3; 8 bases agree with TRBD2. The CDR3 runs to 20 residues. V shed 5 bases, J shed 1 base, and the junction held 20 bases outside the gene matches. Germline V gives CDR1 MDHEN, CDR2 SYDVKM.

The CDR3, as DNA: TGTGCCAGCAGCCCCCAGCCTACCTACGAGCAGTACTTC. Translated, it gives CASSPQPTYEQYF. This chain connects TRBV7-3 to TRBJ2-7; no clear D. The CDR3 covers 13 residues. In germline, CDR1 is SGHTA, CDR2 FQGTGA. V lost 5 bases and J 2 bases, leaving 10 bases between the germline ends.

The J gene is TRBJ1-2, the V gene TRBV7-2, with D perhaps matching TRBD1 (6 bases). The CDR3 extends over 16 amino acids. Trimming pared 5 bases from V and 4 bases from J, leaving 20 bases between. The germline V gene encodes CDR1 SGHTA and CDR2 FQGNSA. In DNA form, the CDR3 reads TGTGCCAGCAGCATAACAGGGACCGCTCGTCCCTATGGCTACACCTTC. Translated: CASSITGTARPYGYTF. The whole variable domain, remainder taken from reference TRBV7-2 and TRBJ1-2, is GAGVSQSPSNKVTEKGKDVELRCDPISGHTALYWYRQSLGQGLEFLIYFQGNSAPDKSGLPSDRFSAERTGGSVSTLTIQRTQQEDSAVYLCASSITGTARPYGYTFGSGTRLTVV.

V gene TRBV28 combines with J gene TRBJ2-7; TRBD2 agrees at 7 bases. The CDR3 contains 16 residues. V trimming: 6 bases; J trimming: 0 bases; junction bases outside the gene matches: 11. In germline, CDR1 is MDHEN, CDR2 SYDVKM. The CDR3 DNA reads TGTGCCAGCAGGGAGAGGGGCAGCGGGGCCTCCTACGAGCAGTACTTC. The encoded protein is CASRERGSGASYEQYF.

The rearrangement uses TRBV2 and TRBJ1-1; D is possibly TRBD1 (5 bases). The V end was cut by 6 bases, the J end by 5 bases, with 13 bases between. Germline V lookup: CDR1 SNHLY, CDR2 FYNNEI. This CDR3 is built from 13 residues. CDR3 in DNA: TGTGCCAGCAGCGGGTGGGGGAATACTGAAGCTTTCTTT. It specifies CASSGWGNTEAFF.

V gene TRBV7-8 combines with J gene TRBJ2-7; possible D gene TRBD1, 6 bases. CDR3 length: 16 amino acids. Deletions cut 5 bases from V and 2 bases from J, with 19 bases between. Germline V gene lookup returns CDR1 SGHVS and CDR2 FQNEAQ. This chain's CDR3 is CASSTAGTHTTYEQYF. DNA for the CDR3: TGTGCCAGCAGCACTGCCGGGACACACACCACCTACGAGCAGTACTTC.

This sequence joins TRBV4-1 and TRBJ1-4; 9 bases fit TRBD1. The V gene end was trimmed by 0 bases and the J gene end by 8 bases; junction bases not matched to a gene: 10. The germline V gene has CDR1 MGHRA and CDR2 YSYEKL. This CDR3 spans 17 amino acids. In nucleotides, the CDR3 is TGCGCCAGCAGCCAAGATTATGGAGGAGACAGGGGGGAAAAACTGTTTTTT. Its translation: CASSQDYGGDRGEKLFF.

J is TRBJ2-7 and V is TRBV9; 7 bases line up with TRBD2. The CDR3 covers 16 residues. CDR1 is SGDLS and CDR2 is YYNGEE in the germline V gene. V was clipped by 0 bases and J by 5 bases; unmatched bases: 11. This chain's CDR3 is CASSVDGRTRPDEQYF. The DNA of the CDR3 is TGTGCCAGCAGCGTAGACGGCAGGACTAGACCCGACGAGCAGTACTTC.

This rearrangement joins TRBV5-5 to TRBJ1-1; D ambiguous. Germline V lookup: CDR1 SGHKS, CDR2 YYEKEE (reference sequence). Trimming removed 3 bases at V and 3 bases at J, with 9 bases between. The CDR3 covers 13 residues. The CDR3 spells CASSSVGDTEAFF. The CDR3 bases are TGTGCCAGCAGCTCCGTTGGGGACACTGAAGCTTTCTTT.

The genes are TRBV6-6 and TRBJ2-2; no definite D call. V lost 11 bases to trimming and J lost 2 bases, with 12 bases between them. This CDR3 has 13 residues. The germline V gene encodes CDR1 MNHNY and CDR2 SVGAGI (reference sequence). The chain's CDR3 is CAGRNFNTGELFF. The DNA of the CDR3 is TGTGCCGGACGGAACTTTAACACCGGGGAGCTGTTTTTT.

J is TRBJ2-3 and V is TRBV5-4; perhaps TRBD2 as D (5 bases). CDR1 is SGHNT, CDR2 YYREEE, per germline (reference sequence). The V end lost 1 base, the J end lost 5 bases, and 14 bases lay between the germline ends. The CDR3 has 15 residues. CDR3: CASSLPDSWKDTQYF. CDR3 nucleotides: TGTGCCAGCAGCTTGCCGGACTCGTGGAAAGATACGCAGTATTTT. The full variable domain, with the rest looked up from reference TRBV5-4 and TRBJ2-3, is ETGVTQSPTHLIKTRGQQVTLRCSSQSGHNTVSWYQQALGQGPQFIFQYYREEENGRGNFPPRFSGLQFPNYSSELNVNALELDDSALYLCASSLPDSWKDTQYFGPGTRLTVL.

This sequence joins TRBV29-1 and TRBJ1-5; 9 nucleotides line up with TRBD1. Germline CDR1 is SQVTM and CDR2 is ANQGSEA. The CDR3 spans 13 residues. J lost 5 bases, V lost 4 bases, and 3 bases had no gene match. The CDR3 coding sequence is TGCAGCGTTGGGGACAGGGAAGATCAGCCCCAGCATTTT. Translating it yields CSVGDREDQPQHF.

The chain is built from TRBV2 and TRBJ1-2; D possibly corresponds to TRBD1 (6 bases). The V end was cut by 3 bases, the J end by 8 bases, with 25 bases between. The CDR3 sequence is 17 residues long. Germline V gene lookup returns CDR1 SNHLY and CDR2 FYNNEI. CDR3 residues: CASSEVQGRTTARGYTF. The CDR3 coding sequence is TGTGCCAGCAGTGAGGTTCAGGGGCGGACCACGGCGCGGGGCTACACCTTC.

This chain links TRBV6-5 with TRBJ2-2, with D tentatively TRBD1 (5 bases). V was clipped by 0 bases and J by 2 bases, with 10 bases between them. CDR3 length: 16 amino acids. Germline values: CDR1 MNHEY, CDR2 SVGAGI. CDR3 in DNA: TGTGCCAGCAGTTACTCGAACAGGAGAAACACCGGGGAGCTGTTTTTT. It yields the protein CASSYSNRRNTGELFF.

The rearrangement joins TRBV5-1 to TRBJ2-3; D possibly matches TRBD1 or TRBD2 (7 bases each). Trimming shortened V by 4 bases and J by 0 bases, and 27 bases separated the two germline ends. CDR1 SGHRS and CDR2 YFSETQ come from the germline V gene. The CDR3 spans 20 residues. The CDR3 DNA sequence: TGCGCCAGCAGCCCCGGGGGAGGGGGCAGTGGATTCTCTAGCACAGATACGCAGTATTTT. Encoded protein: CASSPGGGGSGFSSTDTQYF.

The genes are TRBV2 and TRBJ2-2, with 9 bases identical to TRBD2. Germline CDR1 and CDR2: SNHLY and FYNNEI. The CDR3 runs 15 residues. V dropped 6 bases and J dropped 5; count of bases not matched to a gene: 7. The CDR3 bases are TGTGCCAGCAGGACAGCGGGAGGTCGGACCGGGGAGCTGTTTTTT. Translating gives CASRTAGGRTGELFF. The variable domain in full, completed from reference TRBV2 and TRBJ2-2, reads EPEVTQTPSHQVTQMGQEVILRCVPISNHLYFYWYRQILGQKVEFLVSFYNNEISEKSEIFDDQFSVERPDGSNFTLKIRSTKLEDSAMYFCASRTAGGRTGELFFGEGSRLTVL.

This clone was seen once. The chain links TRBV7-9 to TRBJ2-7; D perhaps matches TRBD2 (6 bases). The CDR3 loop spans 16 amino acids. The ends were cut back, 2 bases at V and 1 base at J, with 15 bases in the middle. The germline CDR1 and CDR2 sequences are SEHNR and FQNEAQ (reference sequence). The CDR3 reads CASSLYGGARSYEQYF. CDR3 nucleotide sequence: TGTGCCAGCAGCTTATACGGGGGAGCACGATCCTACGAGCAGTACTTC. The whole variable domain, filled in from reference TRBV7-9 and TRBJ2-7, reads DTGVSQNPRHKITKRGQNVTFRCDPISEHNRLYWYRQTLGQGPEFLTYFQNEAQLEKSRLLSDRFSAERPKGSFSTLEIQRTEQGDSAMYLCASSLYGGARSYEQYFGPGTRLTVT.

The chain uses TRBV18 and TRBJ1-1; TRBD1 agrees at 8 bases. The CDR3 spans 14 residues. The trim removed 4 bases at V and 1 base at J, leaving 2 bases unmatched. Germline CDR1 KGHSH, CDR2 LQKENI. The CDR3 is CASSRGQANTEAFF. The CDR3 nucleotides read TGTGCCAGCTCACGGGGACAGGCGAACACTGAAGCTTTCTTT. The complete variable domain, with remaining parts taken from reference TRBV18 and TRBJ1-1, reads NAGVMQNPRHLVRRRGQEARLRCSPMKGHSHVYWYRQLPEEGLKFMVYLQKENIIDESGMPKERFSAEFPKEGPSILRIQQVVRGDSAAYFCASSRGQANTEAFFGQGTRLTVV.

The gene calls are TRBV5-4 and TRBJ2-3; D possibly corresponds to TRBD2 (6 bases). V gave up 7 bases and J gave up 0 bases, with 9 bases separating them. From germline, CDR1 is SGHNT and CDR2 YYREEE (reference sequence). This CDR3 spans 13 amino acids. For the CDR3, the DNA is TGTGCCAGCGGGGGGAAAAGCACAGATACGCAGTATTTT. Protein: CASGGKSTDTQYF.

The chain employs TRBV19 and TRBJ1-1; TRBD1 might be the D (5 bases). This CDR3 comprises 13 residues. Germline V gene data show CDR1 as LNHDA and CDR2 as SQIVND (reference sequence). V lost 7 bases and J lost 4, with 13 bases in between. CDR3 residues: CASTPPGSTEAFF. CDR3 sequence (DNA): TGTGCCAGTACCCCACCAGGGAGCACTGAAGCTTTCTTT.

This CDR3 reads CASALQREGRDIQYF. Written as DNA, the CDR3 is TGTGCCAGCGCCCTGCAGAGGGAGGGTCGTGACATTCAGTACTTC. The V gene is TRBV13, the J gene TRBJ2-4; 7 positions match TRBD2. V was clipped by 8 bases and J by 8 bases; unmatched bases: 15. The CDR3 has 15 amino acids. Germline assignment: CDR1 PRHDT and CDR2 FYEKMQ (reference sequence).

J is TRBJ2-5 and V is TRBV7-3; D unclear. The CDR3 is 14 amino acids. Trimming pared 2 bases from V and 5 bases from J, leaving 12 bases between. The germline gives CDR1 SGHTA, CDR2 FQGTGA. CDR3 in amino acids: CASSLRWSKETQYF. The CDR3 DNA is TGTGCCAGCAGCTTACGGTGGAGTAAGGAGACCCAGTACTTC.

V and J are TRBV6-5 and TRBJ1-3, with D possibly TRBD1 on 5 matching bases. Germline values: CDR1 MNHEY, CDR2 SVGAGI. Trimming left V 0 bases short and J 9 bases short, with 9 bases between. The CDR3 has 13 amino acids. CDR3: CASSYSAGATIYF. As DNA, the CDR3 is TGTGCCAGCAGTTACTCGGCCGGGGCCACCATATATTTT.